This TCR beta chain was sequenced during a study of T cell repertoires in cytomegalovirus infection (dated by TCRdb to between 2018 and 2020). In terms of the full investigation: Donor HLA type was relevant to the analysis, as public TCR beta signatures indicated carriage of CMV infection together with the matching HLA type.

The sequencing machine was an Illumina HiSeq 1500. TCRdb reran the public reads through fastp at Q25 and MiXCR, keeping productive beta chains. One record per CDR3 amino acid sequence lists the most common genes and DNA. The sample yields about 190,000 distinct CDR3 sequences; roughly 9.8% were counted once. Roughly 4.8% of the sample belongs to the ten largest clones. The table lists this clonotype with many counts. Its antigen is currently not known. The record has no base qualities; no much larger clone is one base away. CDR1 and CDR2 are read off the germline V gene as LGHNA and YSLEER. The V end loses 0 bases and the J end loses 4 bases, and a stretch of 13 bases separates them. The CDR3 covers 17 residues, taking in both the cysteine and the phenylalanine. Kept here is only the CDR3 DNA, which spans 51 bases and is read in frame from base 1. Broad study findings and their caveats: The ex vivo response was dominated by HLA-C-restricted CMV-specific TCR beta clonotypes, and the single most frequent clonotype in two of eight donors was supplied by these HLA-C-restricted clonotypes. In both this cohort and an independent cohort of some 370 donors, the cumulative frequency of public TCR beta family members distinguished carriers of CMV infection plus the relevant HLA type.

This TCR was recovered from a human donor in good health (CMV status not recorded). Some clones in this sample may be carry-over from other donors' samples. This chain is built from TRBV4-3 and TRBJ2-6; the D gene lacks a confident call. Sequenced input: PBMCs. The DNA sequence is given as TGCGCCAGCAGCCAAGATGCTTCCGGGCTCGGGGCCAACGTCCTGACTTTC. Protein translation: CASSQDASGLGANVLTF.